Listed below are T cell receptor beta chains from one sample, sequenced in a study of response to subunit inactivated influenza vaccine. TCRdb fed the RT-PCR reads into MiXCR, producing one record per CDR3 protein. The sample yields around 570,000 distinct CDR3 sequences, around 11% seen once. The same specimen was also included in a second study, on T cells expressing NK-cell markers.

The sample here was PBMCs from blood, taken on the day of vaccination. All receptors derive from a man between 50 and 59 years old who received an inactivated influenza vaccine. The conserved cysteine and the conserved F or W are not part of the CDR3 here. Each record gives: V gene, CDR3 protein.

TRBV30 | AWNSDRAGTEAF
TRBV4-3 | ASSQLPGVGSYNEQF
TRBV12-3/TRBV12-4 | ASSDMGDEKLF
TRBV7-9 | ASSSRLFEGVLT
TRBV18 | ASSRIESWTEAF
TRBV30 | AWNTAGMGQPQH
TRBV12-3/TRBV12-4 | ASSSPPLAGKATDTQY
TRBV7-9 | ASSSSRNEQF
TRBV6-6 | ASSDRGPEQF
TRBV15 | ATREGYNEQF
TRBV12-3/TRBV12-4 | ASTPGPSGGAYEQY
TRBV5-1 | ASKSGGASTEAF
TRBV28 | ASSLIQIGELF
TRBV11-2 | ASSVDRAMIFETQY
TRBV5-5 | ASSLVPGQGHEQF
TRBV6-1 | ASRKLAGGHNEQF
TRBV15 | ATTTSYNEQF